Listed below are T cell receptor beta chains from one sample, sequenced in a study of blood T cell repertoires in COVID-19. Measured with immunoSEQ multiplex PCR; TCRdb has only the in-frame clones, and not every one. Of some 250,000 clones in the sample, 70% to 90% were seen once. Sequenced input: peripheral blood. The receptors here all came from a human donor in a cohort sampled during active COVID-19. The CDR3 runs from the conserved cysteine through the conserved F or W. The order of the fields is CDR3 DNA, CDR3 protein, V gene, J gene, D gene, clone size. D genes are given only for firm matches. Where a row states a size, it is once, few, many or the class of an expanded clone; other rows omit it.

CDR3nt: TGTGCCAGCAAAGGGGGCCTCAATAATTCACCCCTCCACTTT
CDR3aa: CASKGGLNNSPLHF
v_gene: TRBV6-5
j_gene: TRBJ1-6
d_gene: TRBD1
abundance: .

CDR3nt: TGTGCCAGCTCACCACTCACTAGCGGGGGCACAGAGACCCAGTACTTC
CDR3aa: CASSPLTSGGTETQYF
v_gene: TRBV18
j_gene: TRBJ2-5
d_gene: TRBD2
abundance: .

CDR3nt: TGTGCCAGCAGCGTCGTAGCGGGAATCTCTGGGGCCAACGTCCTGACTTTC
CDR3aa: CASSVVAGISGANVLTF
v_gene: TRBV9
j_gene: TRBJ2-6
d_gene: TRBD2
abundance: .

CDR3nt: TGTGCCAGCAATCCGGACAGGTCTTTCTCTGGAAACACCATATATTTT
CDR3aa: CASNPDRSFSGNTIYF
v_gene: TRBV6-6
j_gene: TRBJ1-3
d_gene: TRBD1
abundance: .

CDR3nt: TGTGCCAGCAGTTTAGCAGGACAGATCTACGAGCAGTACTTC
CDR3aa: CASSLAGQIYEQYF
v_gene: TRBV28
j_gene: TRBJ2-7
d_gene: .
abundance: once

CDR3nt: TGTGCCATCAGACCGGGACTAGCGGGAGATGGGACCGGGGAGCTGTTTTTT
CDR3aa: CAIRPGLAGDGTGELFF
v_gene: TRBV10-3
j_gene: TRBJ2-2
d_gene: TRBD2
abundance: .

CDR3nt: TGTGCCATCAGTGAATCGGGCCAGGGCGGTGGCTACACCTTC
CDR3aa: CAISESGQGGGYTF
v_gene: TRBV10-3
j_gene: TRBJ1-2
d_gene: .
abundance: .

CDR3nt: TGTGCCAGCAGCCCTCGACAGGCAAACTGGGGAGGGGGAGAGACCCAGTACTTC
CDR3aa: CASSPRQANWGGGETQYF
v_gene: TRBV9
j_gene: TRBJ2-5
d_gene: .
abundance: .

CDR3nt: TGTGCCAGCAGTACCTACAGTCGTGGGGCCAACGTCCTGACTTTC
CDR3aa: CASSTYSRGANVLTF
v_gene: TRBV6-2/TRBV6-3
j_gene: TRBJ2-6
d_gene: .
abundance: .

CDR3nt: TGTGCCACCAGCAGAGACCCAGGGGGCGGTGAAAAACTGTTTTTT
CDR3aa: CATSRDPGGGEKLFF
v_gene: TRBV15
j_gene: TRBJ1-4
d_gene: TRBD1
abundance: .

CDR3nt: TGCAGTGCTAGTGCTAGCGGGAGGGCCCGAGAGACCCAGTACTTC
CDR3aa: CSASASGRARETQYF
v_gene: TRBV20-1
j_gene: TRBJ2-5
d_gene: TRBD2
abundance: .

CDR3nt: TGTGCCAGCAGCCATCCCGGGACAGGGGTCTATGGCTACACCTTC
CDR3aa: CASSHPGTGVYGYTF
v_gene: TRBV3-1/TRBV3-2
j_gene: TRBJ1-2
d_gene: TRBD1
abundance: .

CDR3nt: TGCGCCAGCAGCCGGGAAAGGTCCTCAGCGGATACCATATATTTT
CDR3aa: CASSRERSSADTIYF
v_gene: TRBV4-3
j_gene: TRBJ1-3
d_gene: .
abundance: once

CDR3nt: TGCGCCAGCAGCTTGGAAAGGGGGACCACAGATACGCAGTATTTT
CDR3aa: CASSLERGTTDTQYF
v_gene: TRBV5-1
j_gene: TRBJ2-3
d_gene: .
abundance: .

CDR3nt: TGCGCCAGCAGCCAGCAATCCGAGAGTAATCAGCCCCAGCATTTT
CDR3aa: CASSQQSESNQPQHF
v_gene: TRBV4-1
j_gene: TRBJ1-5
d_gene: .
abundance: .

CDR3nt: TGTGCCACCAGCAGAGGAGACAGGGGATTCCAAGAGACCCAGTACTTC
CDR3aa: CATSRGDRGFQETQYF
v_gene: TRBV15
j_gene: TRBJ2-5
d_gene: TRBD1
abundance: .

CDR3nt: TGTGCCAGCAGCCTACTAGGGTACGAGCAGTACTTC
CDR3aa: CASSLLGYEQYF
v_gene: TRBV28
j_gene: TRBJ2-7
d_gene: .
abundance: .

CDR3nt: TGTGCCAGCAGCTCCACCGGACAGGGGGTTGAGCAGTACTTC
CDR3aa: CASSSTGQGVEQYF
v_gene: TRBV7-2
j_gene: TRBJ2-7
d_gene: TRBD1
abundance: .

CDR3nt: TGTGCCAGCAGCTCCCCGGACAGGGGGACTGAAGCTTTCTTT
CDR3aa: CASSSPDRGTEAFF
v_gene: TRBV3-1/TRBV3-2
j_gene: TRBJ1-1
d_gene: TRBD1
abundance: few

CDR3nt: TGTGCCAGCAGCTTCAGACTAGCGGGGGCGGAGACCCAGTACTTC
CDR3aa: CASSFRLAGAETQYF
v_gene: TRBV7-9
j_gene: TRBJ2-5
d_gene: TRBD2
abundance: once

CDR3nt: TGTGCCAGCAGTTCCAACGACAGGGGGCATGGCTACACCTTC
CDR3aa: CASSSNDRGHGYTF
v_gene: TRBV27
j_gene: TRBJ1-2
d_gene: TRBD1
abundance: .

CDR3nt: TGCGCCAGCCGCCGTCCTGCGGGGGGGAACAATGAGCAGTTCTTC
CDR3aa: CASRRPAGGNNEQFF
v_gene: TRBV5-1
j_gene: TRBJ2-1
d_gene: TRBD2
abundance: .

CDR3nt: TGCGCCAGCAGCTTGGATGGCACCTTACTAGATAACTATGGCTACACCTTC
CDR3aa: CASSLDGTLLDNYGYTF
v_gene: TRBV5-1
j_gene: TRBJ1-2
d_gene: .
abundance: .

CDR3nt: TGCGCCAGCAGCCAAGCGGGGGGAGAGACCCAGTACTTC
CDR3aa: CASSQAGGETQYF
v_gene: TRBV4-3
j_gene: TRBJ2-5
d_gene: TRBD2
abundance: .

CDR3nt: TGTGCCAGCAGCCAAGCGGGATTGGGGATAAATGAGCAGTTCTTC
CDR3aa: CASSQAGLGINEQFF
v_gene: TRBV4-2
j_gene: TRBJ2-1
d_gene: .
abundance: .

CDR3nt: TGTGCCTGGAGTGTGGCTTATGAAGCTTTCTTT
CDR3aa: CAWSVAYEAFF
v_gene: TRBV30
j_gene: TRBJ1-1
d_gene: .
abundance: .

CDR3nt: TGCGCCAGCAGCCAAGATACTAGGAGGCCCGTTGAAGCTTTCTTT
CDR3aa: CASSQDTRRPVEAFF
v_gene: TRBV4-3
j_gene: TRBJ1-1
d_gene: .
abundance: .

CDR3nt: TGTGCCAGCAGCCCGGGGTGGGAAGAGACCCAGTACTTC
CDR3aa: CASSPGWEETQYF
v_gene: TRBV13
j_gene: TRBJ2-5
d_gene: .
abundance: .

CDR3nt: TGTGCCAGCAGGCTAGCGGGGAGCTCCTACGAGCAGTACTTC
CDR3aa: CASRLAGSSYEQYF
v_gene: TRBV13
j_gene: TRBJ2-7
d_gene: TRBD2
abundance: .

CDR3nt: TGTGCCAGCAGTTACTCGAGTCAGGGTTACGGCGAGCAGTACTTC
CDR3aa: CASSYSSQGYGEQYF
v_gene: TRBV6-5
j_gene: TRBJ2-7
d_gene: .
abundance: .

CDR3nt: TGTGCCAGCAGGGGGGACAGGGACTATGGCTACACCTTC
CDR3aa: CASRGDRDYGYTF
v_gene: TRBV7-9
j_gene: TRBJ1-2
d_gene: TRBD1
abundance: few

CDR3nt: TGTGCCAGCAGCTACACAGCAACTAATGAAAAACTGTTTTTT
CDR3aa: CASSYTATNEKLFF
v_gene: TRBV7-2
j_gene: TRBJ1-4
d_gene: .
abundance: .

CDR3nt: TGTGCCAGCAGCCAAGTACTAGCGGGAGATCGGAATGAGCAGTTCTTC
CDR3aa: CASSQVLAGDRNEQFF
v_gene: TRBV4-2
j_gene: TRBJ2-1
d_gene: TRBD2
abundance: .

CDR3nt: TGTGCCACCAGCCGCGGGACAGGGTTAATCGGGGAGCTGTTTTTT
CDR3aa: CATSRGTGLIGELFF
v_gene: TRBV24-1
j_gene: TRBJ2-2
d_gene: TRBD1
abundance: .

CDR3nt: TGTGCCAGCACTTCGGGACGGGAGGGAGTTGAAAAACTGTTTTTT
CDR3aa: CASTSGREGVEKLFF
v_gene: TRBV27
j_gene: TRBJ1-4
d_gene: .
abundance: .

CDR3nt: TGTGCCAGGTCGACTAGCGGGAGAGACGAGCAGTACTTC
CDR3aa: CARSTSGRDEQYF
v_gene: TRBV3-1/TRBV3-2
j_gene: TRBJ2-7
d_gene: TRBD2
abundance: .

CDR3nt: TGTGCCAACTCCGCAGCCCAGACTGGGTACGAGCAGTACTTC
CDR3aa: CANSAAQTGYEQYF
v_gene: TRBV28
j_gene: TRBJ2-7
d_gene: .
abundance: .

CDR3nt: TGTGCCAGCAGCCTCGGCACAGGGGCGTACGAGCAGTACTTC
CDR3aa: CASSLGTGAYEQYF
v_gene: TRBV3-1/TRBV3-2
j_gene: TRBJ2-7
d_gene: TRBD1
abundance: .

CDR3nt: TGCAGCGTTGAGGATTTTAGCGGGAGCTCCTACGAGCAGTACTTC
CDR3aa: CSVEDFSGSSYEQYF
v_gene: TRBV29-1
j_gene: TRBJ2-7
d_gene: TRBD2
abundance: .

CDR3nt: TGTGCCAGCCGAGGAGGGAGACAGGGTAGGGATGGCTACACCTTC
CDR3aa: CASRGGRQGRDGYTF
v_gene: TRBV2
j_gene: TRBJ1-2
d_gene: TRBD1
abundance: .

CDR3nt: TGTGCCAGCAGTCTACAGGCGGGGTTGGAAAAACTGTTTTTT
CDR3aa: CASSLQAGLEKLFF
v_gene: TRBV7-2
j_gene: TRBJ1-4
d_gene: .
abundance: few